The clone carrying this T cell receptor (beta chain) has more than one count but fewer than ten. Trimming took off 1 base at V and 0 bases at J, with 13 bases between the two ends. The CDR3 has 17 residues. Per the germline V gene, CDR1 is SGHAT and CDR2 is FQNNGV. TCRdb's table, derived via immunoSEQ multiplex PCR, lists solely in-frame clones and lacks some. The data contain approximately 210,000 clones, over 60% of them singletons. This sample was taken from a study of cytotoxic CD8 clonotypes in ibrutinib-treated CLL. Sequenced material: PBMCs, taken after 24 months of ibrutinib treatment. The rearrangement links TRBV11-2 to TRBJ1-5; no clear D. The sequence derives from a human donor with chronic lymphocytic leukemia. This chain's CDR3 is CASSLVRARYSNQPQHF. For the CDR3, the DNA is TGTGCCAGCAGCTTAGTGAGGGCGAGGTATAGCAATCAGCCCCAGCATTTT. Full variable domain (rest looked up from reference TRBV11-2 and TRBJ1-5): EAGVAQSPRYKIIEKRQSVAFWCNPISGHATLYWYQQILGQGPKLLIQFQNNGVVDDSQLPKDRFSAERLKGVDSTLKIQPAKLEDSAVYLCASSLVRARYSNQPQHFGDGTRLSIL.